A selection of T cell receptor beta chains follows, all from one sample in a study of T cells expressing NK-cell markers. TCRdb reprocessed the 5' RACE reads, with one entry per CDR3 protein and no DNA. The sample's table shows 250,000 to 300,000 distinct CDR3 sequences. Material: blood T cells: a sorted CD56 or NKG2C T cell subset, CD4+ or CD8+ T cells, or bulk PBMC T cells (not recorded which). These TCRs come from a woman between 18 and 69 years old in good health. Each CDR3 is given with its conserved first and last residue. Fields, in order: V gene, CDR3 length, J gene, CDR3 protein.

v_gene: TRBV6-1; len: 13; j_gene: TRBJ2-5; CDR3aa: CATRAGGKETQYF
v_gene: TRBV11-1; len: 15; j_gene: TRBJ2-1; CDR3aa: CASSFGGGGHNEQFF
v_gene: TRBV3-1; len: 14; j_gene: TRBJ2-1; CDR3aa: CASSPPGLVNEQFF
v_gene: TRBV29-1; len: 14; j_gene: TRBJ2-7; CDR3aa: CSVVKAPSPYEQYF
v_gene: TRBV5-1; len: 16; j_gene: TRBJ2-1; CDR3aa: CASTWAGFGGYNEQFF
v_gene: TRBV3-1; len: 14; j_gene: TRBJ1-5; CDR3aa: CASSRQGSNQPQHF
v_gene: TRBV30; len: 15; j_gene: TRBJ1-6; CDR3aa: CAWRGFSSYNSPLHF
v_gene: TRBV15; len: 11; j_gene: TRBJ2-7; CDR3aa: CATSSYSEQYF
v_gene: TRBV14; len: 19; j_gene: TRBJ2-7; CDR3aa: CASSQDSGWDGGLSYEQYF
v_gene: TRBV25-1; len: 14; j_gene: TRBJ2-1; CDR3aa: CASQRESSYNEQFF
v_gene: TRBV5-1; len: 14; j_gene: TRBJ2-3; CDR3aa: CASSWGTGTDTQYF
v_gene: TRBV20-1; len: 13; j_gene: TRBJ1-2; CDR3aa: CSANGDREYGYTF
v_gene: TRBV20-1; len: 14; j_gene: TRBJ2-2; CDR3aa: CSAATSGGTGELFF
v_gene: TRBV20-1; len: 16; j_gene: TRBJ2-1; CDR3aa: CSARGPGQGAYNEQFF
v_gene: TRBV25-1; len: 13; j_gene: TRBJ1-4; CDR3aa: CASRWRGGEKLFF
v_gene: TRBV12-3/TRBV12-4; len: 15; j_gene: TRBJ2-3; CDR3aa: CASSPRTGHADTQYF
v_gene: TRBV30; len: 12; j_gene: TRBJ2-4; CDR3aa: CAWTGVGNIQYF
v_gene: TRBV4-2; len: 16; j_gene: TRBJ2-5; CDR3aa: CASSRTTGTREETQYF
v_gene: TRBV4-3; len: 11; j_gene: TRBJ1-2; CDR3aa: CASRGPLGYTF
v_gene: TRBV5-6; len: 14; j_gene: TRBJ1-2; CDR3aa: CASSFRTENHGYTF
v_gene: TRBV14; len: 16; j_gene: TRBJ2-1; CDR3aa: CASSQGGLVPYNEQFF
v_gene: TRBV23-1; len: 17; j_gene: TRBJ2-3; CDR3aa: CASSQSCGGGAQDTQYF
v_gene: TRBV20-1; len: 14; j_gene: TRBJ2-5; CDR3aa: CSARGGSGKETQYF
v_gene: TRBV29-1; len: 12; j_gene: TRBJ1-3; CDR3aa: CSVTVAVNTIYF
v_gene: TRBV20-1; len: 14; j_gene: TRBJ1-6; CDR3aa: CSAWVGAKNSPLHF
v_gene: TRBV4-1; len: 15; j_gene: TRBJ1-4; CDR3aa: CATRLPGGTNEKLFF
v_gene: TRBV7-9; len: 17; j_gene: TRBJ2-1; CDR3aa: CASVPAGALGSYNEQFF
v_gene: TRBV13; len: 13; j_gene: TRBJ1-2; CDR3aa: CASSFRTGKGYTF